Each of the 23 T cell receptor beta chains below was sequenced from the same sample in a study of technical replicates of blood from a handful of donors. Data came from immunoSEQ multiplex PCR; TCRdb stores just in-frame clones and leaves some out. The repertoire includes approximately 76,000 clones, 65% to 90% of them detected once, and roughly 4.8% sits in the top ten. The sequenced sample was PBMCs. These TCRs come from a human donor in good health. Some clones in this sample may be carry-over from other donors' samples.

The rearrangement joins TRBV28 to TRBJ1-1, with D possibly matching TRBD1 (6 bases). Germline V gene lookup returns CDR1 MDHEN and CDR2 SYDVKM. Between the trimmed V and J ends, which lost 7 bases and 8 bases, there was a span of 11 bases. This CDR3 has 11 residues. CDR3 protein: CASTRGSEAFF. DNA of the CDR3: TGTGCCAGCACCAGGGGTTCCGAAGCTTTCTTT.

This clone was detected only once. This chain uses TRBV5-1 with TRBJ2-2; D is perhaps TRBD2 (5 bases). The CDR3 has 14 amino acids. The germline V gene has CDR1 SGHRS and CDR2 YFSETQ. Between the trimmed V and J ends, which lost 1 base and 5 bases, there was a span of 9 bases. In DNA, the CDR3 is TGCGCCAGCAGCTTGTCGGGGTTGACCGGGGAGCTGTTTTTT. Amino acid sequence: CASSLSGLTGELFF.

This chain connects TRBV19 to TRBJ1-5; the D is unclear. The CDR3 covers 15 residues. V dropped 7 bases and J dropped 0 bases, with 13 bases sitting between them. Germline-derived CDR1 and CDR2 are LNHDA and SQIVND (reference sequence). CDR3 protein: CASTHPELSNQPQHF. CDR3 bases: TGTGCCAGTACGCACCCCGAACTTAGCAATCAGCCCCAGCATTTT.

V and J are TRBV6-1 and TRBJ1-2; D gene ambiguous. The CDR3 sequence is 15 residues long. V dropped 3 bases and J dropped 0 bases, with 11 bases sitting between them. Germline lookup yields CDR1 MNHNS and CDR2 SASEGT. The CDR3 is CASSDGGYPNYGYTF. CDR3 DNA sequence: TGTGCCAGCAGTGATGGAGGGTATCCTAACTATGGCTACACCTTC.

The V gene is TRBV5-4, the J gene TRBJ2-7; D is unclear. The CDR3 runs to 16 residues. Germline assignment: CDR1 SGHNT and CDR2 YYREEE (reference sequence). Trimming removed 0 bases at V and 0 bases at J, with 13 bases between. CDR3 DNA: TGTGCCAGCAGCTTGGCCCCGTTCTTCAGCTCCTACGAGCAGTACTTC. Protein sequence: CASSLAPFFSSYEQYF. Full variable domain (outside the CDR3, taken from reference TRBV5-4 and TRBJ2-7): ETGVTQSPTHLIKTRGQQVTLRCSSQSGHNTVSWYQQALGQGPQFIFQYYREEENGRGNFPPRFSGLQFPNYSSELNVNALELDDSALYLCASSLAPFFSSYEQYFGPGTRLTVT.

The chain combines TRBV18 with TRBJ1-1; a possible D gene is TRBD1 (6 bases). This CDR3 region has 14 residues. Per germline, CDR1 KGHSH and CDR2 LQKENI. With 3 bases removed from V and 1 base from J, the gap between germline ends came to 9 bases. DNA for the CDR3: TGTGCCAGCTCACCGGGACAAACGAACACTGAAGCTTTCTTT. This gives the protein CASSPGQTNTEAFF. Based on the CDR3 plus reference TRBV18 and TRBJ1-1, the full variable domain is NAGVMQNPRHLVRRRGQEARLRCSPMKGHSHVYWYRQLPEEGLKFMVYLQKENIIDESGMPKERFSAEFPKEGPSILRIQQVVRGDSAAYFCASSPGQTNTEAFFGQGTRLTVV.

The chain recombines TRBV5-5 with TRBJ2-1; 7 bases are shared with TRBD2. Germline V gene sequence: CDR1 SGHKS, CDR2 YYEKEE (reference sequence). The CDR3 totals 15 residues. V lost 5 bases and J lost 9; bases outside the gene matches: 14. CDR3 sequence: CASRGGTGGRGEQFF. Here the CDR3 DNA reads TGTGCCAGCAGGGGCGGGACGGGAGGCCGGGGTGAGCAGTTCTTC.

V gene TRBV7-2 combines with J gene TRBJ2-2, with 7 bases matching TRBD1. Germline CDR1 is SGHTA and CDR2 is FQGNSA. The J segment lost 5 bases and the V segment lost 5 bases, leaving 8 bases of the junction unmatched. The CDR3 loop spans 15 amino acids. The CDR3 spells CASSPYRGGTGELFF. The CDR3 DNA reads TGTGCCAGCAGCCCGTACAGGGGTGGTACCGGGGAGCTGTTTTTT.

V is TRBV11-2 and J is TRBJ2-7, with D possibly matching TRBD1 (5 bases). Germline CDR1 SGHAT, CDR2 FQNNGV. V was pared by 4 bases and J by 3 bases, with 13 bases between. CDR3 size: 14 residues. CDR3 nucleotide sequence: TGTGCCAGCAGCTCACTAAGGGGCAACTACGAGCAGTACTTC. Encoded protein: CASSSLRGNYEQYF.

The gene calls are TRBV4-2 and TRBJ2-6; maybe TRBD1 (7 bases). The V gene's germline CDR1 is LGHNA and CDR2 YNFKEQ. The CDR3 has 16 amino acids. Trimming took 0 bases from V and 3 from J, leaving 9 bases between them. The CDR3 coding sequence is TGTGCCAGCAGCCAAGATCAGGGGGGTGGGGCCAACGTCCTGACTTTC. Protein product: CASSQDQGGGANVLTF.

In its sample, this clone was seen once. The V gene is TRBV5-5, the J gene TRBJ1-6; D gene unclear. V lost 5 bases and J 0 bases, leaving 15 bases between the germline ends. CDR1 is SGHKS and CDR2 is YYEKEE in the germline V gene (reference sequence). The CDR3 is made up of 17 amino acids. CDR3 sequence (DNA): TGTGCCAGCAGTCTAGGCACCCAGAGCTCCTATAATTCACCCCTCCACTTT. This gives the protein CASSLGTQSSYNSPLHF.

The chain joins TRBV10-3 to TRBJ2-5; 9 bases are shared with TRBD1. The CDR3 runs 14 residues. The germline CDR1 and CDR2 sequences are ENHRY and SYGVKD. V lost 6 bases, J lost 5 bases, and 7 bases stayed unmatched. The chain's CDR3 is CAIRGDRAGETQYF. Written as DNA, the CDR3 is TGTGCCATCAGGGGGGACAGGGCGGGGGAGACCCAGTACTTC.

This chain joins TRBV13 and TRBJ2-7; D remains ambiguous. The CDR3 length is 12 residues. Trimming stripped 5 bases from V and 9 bases from J, with 14 bases between. Looked up from germline, CDR1 is PRHDT and CDR2 is FYEKMQ (reference sequence). CDR3 nucleotides: TGTGCCAGCAGCCAGAAAACTACGAGGCAGTACTTC. Translated: CASSQKTTRQYF.

V and J are TRBV19 and TRBJ1-5; 7 positions match TRBD1. Germline-derived CDR1 and CDR2 are LNHDA and SQIVND (reference sequence). The CDR3 runs to 19 residues. V was pared by 0 bases and J by 1 base, with 12 bases of the junction left unmatched. CDR3 amino acids: CASSIDLRGAGESNQPQHF. CDR3 DNA: TGTGCCAGTAGTATAGATCTCAGGGGGGCAGGGGAAAGCAATCAGCCCCAGCATTTT.

This sequence joins TRBV7-3 and TRBJ2-1; the match to TRBD2 covers 8 bases. Per the germline V gene, CDR1 is SGHTA and CDR2 is FQGTGA. Trimming at V came to 2 bases and at J to 7 bases, leaving 4 bases not matched to a gene. The CDR3 is 14 residues long. The CDR3 spells CASSLGGRRNEQFF. CDR3 DNA: TGTGCCAGCAGCTTAGGCGGGAGGAGGAATGAGCAGTTCTTC. Drawing the rest from reference TRBV7-3 and TRBJ2-1, the complete variable domain is GAGVSQTPSNKVTEKGKYVELRCDPISGHTALYWYRQSLGQGPEFLIYFQGTGAADDSGLPNDRFFAVRPEGSVSTLKIQRTERGDSAVYLCASSLGGRRNEQFFGPGTRLTVL.

The chain couples TRBV4-2 to TRBJ2-2; TRBD2 agrees at 7 bases. The J segment lost 4 bases and the V segment lost 1 base, leaving 6 bases of the junction unmatched. CDR1 and CDR2 from the germline V gene are LGHNA and YNFKEQ. CDR3 size: 16 residues. The CDR3 coding sequence is TGTGCCAGCAGCCAAGGGGAGGGGCGAAGCACCGGGGAGCTGTTTTTT. Translated, it gives CASSQGEGRSTGELFF.

V gene TRBV18 combines with J gene TRBJ2-2, with 8 bases identical to TRBD1. This CDR3 region has 16 residues. V gave up 3 bases and J gave up 4 bases; unmatched junction bases: 7. The V gene's germline CDR1 is KGHSH and CDR2 LQKENI. The CDR3 here is CASSPLTGVATGELFF. As DNA, the CDR3 is TGTGCCAGCTCACCCCTGACAGGGGTGGCCACCGGGGAGCTGTTTTTT.

This chain links TRBV27 with TRBJ1-5; 7 nucleotides line up with TRBD1. V lost 6 bases, J lost 3 bases, and 8 bases stayed unmatched. The germline V gene has CDR1 MNHEY and CDR2 SMNVEV (reference sequence). The CDR3 runs to 15 residues. The CDR3 loop reads CASRPGQLVNQPQHF. The CDR3 nucleotides are TGTGCCAGCAGACCGGGACAGCTTGTCAATCAGCCCCAGCATTTT.

The CDR3: CAWSGRTGADTQYF. In DNA form, the CDR3 reads TGTGCCTGGAGTGGCCGGACAGGGGCAGATACGCAGTATTTT. The chain couples TRBV30 to TRBJ2-3; TRBD1 matches 9 bases. The junction had 3 bases not matched to a gene; V was cut back by 1 base and J by 4 bases. The V gene's germline CDR1 is GTSNPN and CDR2 SVGIG (reference sequence). The CDR3 loop spans 14 amino acids.

The chain joins TRBV2 to TRBJ2-5; 13 bases match TRBD2. Germline CDR1 and CDR2: SNHLY and FYNNEI. Losses at the gene ends were 2 bases for V and 4 bases for J; bases not matched to a gene: 1. The CDR3 extends over 15 amino acids. This CDR3 is CASSETSGRAETQYF. CDR3 in DNA: TGTGCCAGCAGTGAAACTAGCGGGAGGGCAGAGACCCAGTACTTC.

The chain uses TRBV18 and TRBJ2-7, with 9 bases identical to TRBD2. The germline V gene encodes CDR1 KGHSH and CDR2 LQKENI. V lost 3 bases and J lost 2; bases outside the gene matches: 2. The CDR3 sequence is 14 residues long. The CDR3 here is CASSPGLATYEQYF. CDR3 nucleotides: TGTGCCAGCTCACCGGGACTAGCAACCTACGAGCAGTACTTC.

The V gene is TRBV4-1, the J gene TRBJ2-7; maybe TRBD2 (6 bases). The CDR3 is 14 amino acids. Trimming shortened V by 4 bases and J by 1 base, and 11 bases separated the two germline ends. Germline values: CDR1 MGHRA, CDR2 YSYEKL. The CDR3, as DNA: TGCGCCAGCAGCCTCGTCGGGGGATCCTACGAGCAGTACTTC. This gives the protein CASSLVGGSYEQYF.

The genes are TRBV19 and TRBJ1-1, with 12 bases that match TRBD1. V lost 5 bases to trimming and J lost 4 bases; unmatched junction nucleotides: 5. Germline values: CDR1 LNHDA, CDR2 SQIVND (reference sequence). The CDR3 is 15 amino acids. The CDR3 sequence: CASSFGTGGLTEAFF. CDR3 sequence (DNA): TGTGCCAGTAGTTTCGGGACAGGGGGCCTCACTGAAGCTTTCTTT.